This T cell receptor (beta chain) came from a study of cytomegalovirus exposure and HLA in healthy donors. The V and J ends lost 5 bases and 1 base respectively, with 19 bases between them. Germline-derived CDR1 and CDR2 are SGHTA and FQGTGA. The CDR3 contains 17 residues. Sampled while nominally healthy, donors likely had unrecorded immune exposures. General study points: An Asian-associated ancestry cluster reportedly showed fewer N-insertions than the approximately 700-donor mean in a later analysis. Productive status was seen about 90% or about 30% of the time for most TCR beta V segments in an earlier analysis. While the bulk of TCR sequences proved rare, some public TCRs turned up in many donors.

Regarding this clone: Its cognate antigen is unknown.

PCR employed 60 Vbeta and 13 Jbeta primers. The protocol was immunoSEQ multiplex PCR, while the TCRdb copy is restricted to in-frame clones and leaves out a portion. The specimen's table records 100,000 to 150,000 clones. The V gene is TRBV7-3, the J gene TRBJ2-3, with D possibly matching TRBD2 (6 bases). This receptor was identified in a woman in her thirties or forties in good health and CMV-seropositive. The sequencing input was PBMCs. The CDR3 region has the DNA TGTGCCAGCAGCCCCAAACCGGGGGTCCTTGGCACAGATACGCAGTATTTT. As protein: CASSPKPGVLGTDTQYF. The whole variable domain, filled in from reference TRBV7-3 and TRBJ2-3, reads GAGVSQTPSNKVTEKGKYVELRCDPISGHTALYWYRQSLGQGPEFLIYFQGTGAADDSGLPNDRFFAVRPEGSVSTLKIQRTERGDSAVYLCASSPKPGVLGTDTQYFGPGTRLTVL.